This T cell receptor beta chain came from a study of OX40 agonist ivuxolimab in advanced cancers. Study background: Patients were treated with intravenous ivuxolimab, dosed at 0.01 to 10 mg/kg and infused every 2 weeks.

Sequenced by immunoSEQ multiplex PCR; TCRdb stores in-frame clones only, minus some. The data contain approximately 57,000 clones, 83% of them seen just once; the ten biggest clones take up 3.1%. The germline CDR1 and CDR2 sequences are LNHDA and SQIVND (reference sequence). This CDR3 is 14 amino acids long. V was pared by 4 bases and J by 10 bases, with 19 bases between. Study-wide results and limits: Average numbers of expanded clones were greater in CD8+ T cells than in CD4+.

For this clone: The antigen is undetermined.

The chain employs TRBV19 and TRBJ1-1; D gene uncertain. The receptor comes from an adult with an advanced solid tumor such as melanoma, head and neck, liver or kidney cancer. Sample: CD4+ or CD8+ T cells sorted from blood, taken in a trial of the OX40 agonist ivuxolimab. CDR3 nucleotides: TGTGCCAGTAGTACGGGAGACCGGGCTTGGGGAGCTTTCTTT. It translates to CASSTGDRAWGAFF.